These 15 T cell receptor beta chains came from one sample sequenced in a study of breast tumors, draining lymph nodes, adjacent tissues (dated by TCRdb to 2015 to 2016). The axillary draining lymph nodes of breast cancer patients were the source of the lymph node samples. Receptor amplification or capture employed multiplex PCR. The sequencing machine was an Illumina HiSeq 2000. TCRdb took the public reads, trimmed them with fastp at Q25, ran MiXCR for clone calling and kept in-frame beta chains. Duplicate CDR3 protein sequences are folded into a single record with the most common DNA and genes. The sample table records around 230,000 distinct CDR3 sequences; about 30% of these occur just once. Together, the top ten hold approximately 1.5% of the sample. Sequences were obtained from axillary lymph node tissue. All receptors derive from a female donor with breast cancer. Some clones in this sample may be carry-over from other donors' samples.

The V gene is TRBV6-2 or TRBV6-3, the J gene TRBJ2-7; TRBD2 might be the D (6 bases). Germline loops: CDR1 MNHEY, CDR2 SVGEGT. This CDR3 contains 15 residues. V was clipped by 7 bases and J by 3 bases, with 19 bases between them. The CDR3 reads CASKTGGGTDYEQYF. The CDR3 region has the DNA TGTGCCAGCAAAACGGGCGGTGGGACTGACTACGAGCAGTACTTC.

The chain has TRBV11-2 and TRBJ2-7; D gene unclear. The ends were cut back, 2 bases at V and 7 bases at J, with 12 bases in the middle. Germline CDR1 and CDR2: SGHAT and FQNNGV. This CDR3 region has 13 residues. The chain's CDR3 is CASSLNGVGEQYF. The CDR3 DNA reads TGTGCCAGCAGCTTAAATGGGGTGGGTGAGCAGTACTTC. Using reference TRBV11-2 and TRBJ2-7 for the parts outside the CDR3, the full variable domain is EAGVAQSPRYKIIEKRQSVAFWCNPISGHATLYWYQQILGQGPKLLIQFQNNGVVDDSQLPKDRFSAERLKGVDSTLKIQPAKLEDSAVYLCASSLNGVGEQYFGPGTRLTVT.

This clonotype showed up just a few times. V gene TRBV12-5 combines with J gene TRBJ1-1; the match to TRBD1 covers 8 bases. The CDR3 extends over 17 amino acids. V trimming: 3 bases; J trimming: 3 bases; junction bases outside the gene matches: 12. The germline V gene encodes CDR1 LGHNT and CDR2 FRNRAP. The CDR3 loop is CASGFSTISTGDTEAFF. CDR3 nucleotides: TGTGCTAGTGGTTTTTCGACAATATCGACAGGGGACACTGAAGCTTTCTTT.

This clonotype was found many times. The rearrangement uses TRBV6-6 and TRBJ2-2, with no clear D. The CDR3 runs 18 residues. V lost 4 bases, J lost 2 bases, and 20 bases lay in between. Germline values: CDR1 MNHNY, CDR2 SVGAGI (reference sequence). As DNA, the CDR3 is TGTGCCAGCAGTTCCCCCCCCAACCTAAGGTCTAACACCGGGGAGCTGTTTTTT. It specifies CASSSPPNLRSNTGELFF.

The chain has TRBV6-2 or TRBV6-3 and TRBJ2-1; 9 nucleotides match TRBD2. The CDR3 consists of 17 residues. V lost 0 bases, J lost 4 bases, and 7 bases stayed unmatched. Germline CDR1 reads MNHEY; CDR2 reads SVGEGT. The CDR3 spells CASSYSGGRAGYNEQFF. Here the CDR3 DNA reads TGTGCCAGCAGTTACTCTGGCGGGAGGGCCGGGTACAATGAGCAGTTCTTC.

The chain uses TRBV7-9 and TRBJ1-6; D gene ambiguous. Trimming took 5 bases from V and 13 from J, leaving 18 bases between them. Per germline, CDR1 SEHNR and CDR2 FQNEAQ (reference sequence). This CDR3 is built from 14 residues. The CDR3 bases are TGTGCCAGCAGCCCCGGGCAGGCTGGTTTGCCCCTCCACTTT. The encoded protein is CASSPGQAGLPLHF.

Details on this clonotype: Mismatch with germline at one junction end may stem from a read error. The rearrangement links TRBV3-1 to TRBJ2-7; D not certain. Per germline, CDR1 LGHDT and CDR2 YNNKEL (reference sequence). This CDR3 is built from 12 residues. Here the CDR3 reads CASSQATGGQYF. The CDR3, as DNA: TGCGCCAGCAGCCAAGCCACGGGCGGGCAGTACTTC.

This clonotype was recorded many times. The chain uses TRBV11-3 and TRBJ2-3; TRBD2 matches at 7 bases. The CDR3 sequence is 14 residues long. Germline V gene sequence: CDR1 SGHNT, CDR2 YENEEA. Losses at the gene ends were 2 bases for V and 4 bases for J; bases not matched to a gene: 3. The CDR3 nucleotides are TGTGCCAGCAGCTTATATGGGGGGGCAGATACGCAGTATTTT. This sequence encodes CASSLYGGADTQYF.

This clonotype was counted ten times or more. The gene calls are TRBV5-6 and TRBJ1-5, with D uncertain. In germline, CDR1 is SGHDT, CDR2 YYEEEE. The CDR3 has 13 residues. The ends were cut back, 7 bases at V and 6 bases at J, with 14 bases in the middle. The CDR3 is CASGGRWGQPQHF. The CDR3 DNA is TGTGCCAGCGGAGGGAGGTGGGGTCAGCCCCAGCATTTT.

The chain couples TRBV5-1 to TRBJ2-5, with D uncertain. V lost 0 bases and J lost 5, with 14 bases in between. The CDR3 covers 15 residues. Germline V CDR1 and CDR2: SGHRS, YFSETQ. The CDR3 region is CASSLGWQAHETQYF. Written as DNA, the CDR3 is TGCGCCAGCAGCTTGGGGTGGCAGGCCCACGAGACCCAGTACTTC. Drawing the rest from reference TRBV5-1 and TRBJ2-5, the complete variable domain is KAGVTQTPRYLIKTRGQQVTLSCSPISGHRSVSWYQQTPGQGLQFLFEYFSETQRNKGNFPGRFSGRQFSNSRSEMNVSTLELGDSALYLCASSLGWQAHETQYFGPGTRLLVL.

This clonotype was detected once. The missing conserved phenylalanine or tryptophan at the end of this CDR3 makes a read error likely. The CDR3 is CASSLSSEQPQHS. CDR3 DNA sequence: TGTGCCAGCAGCTTAAGCTCAGAGCAGCCCCAGCATTCT. V is TRBV7-2 and J is TRBJ1-5; no clear D gene. This CDR3 is built from 13 residues. Per the germline V gene, CDR1 is SGHTA and CDR2 is FQGNSA. Trimming stripped 2 bases from V and 7 bases from J, with 9 bases between.

This clonotype was seen a few times. A much larger clone sits a single nucleotide away, making a read error possible. The rearrangement links TRBV6-6 to TRBJ1-5; D not resolved. The CDR3 totals 13 residues. The V gene's germline CDR1 is MNHNY and CDR2 SVGAGI (reference sequence). In nucleotides, the CDR3 is TGTACCAGCAGTTTTGGTCAAAACCAGCCCCAGCATTTT. Its protein is CTSSFGQNQPQHF.

This clonotype was detected only a few times. The CDR3 region is CASSREGGSTEAFF. The CDR3 coding sequence is TGTGCCAGCAGCCGCGAAGGGGGTTCCACTGAAGCTTTCTTT. The chain has TRBV3-1 and TRBJ1-1; a weak D match, TRBD1 (6 bases). Germline lookup yields CDR1 LGHDT and CDR2 YNNKEL (reference sequence). The CDR3 consists of 14 residues. Trimming shortened V by 4 bases and J by 4 bases, and 13 bases separated the two germline ends.

This clonotype was counted a few times. This sequence joins TRBV27 and TRBJ2-3, with 9 bases aligning to TRBD2. The CDR3 length is 17 residues. V lost 7 bases and J lost 4; bases outside the gene matches: 15. Germline lookup yields CDR1 MNHEY and CDR2 SMNVEV (reference sequence). The CDR3 sequence is CASTLATSGTFPDTQYF. The CDR3 region has the DNA TGTGCCAGCACTCTAGCGACTAGCGGAACTTTTCCAGATACGCAGTATTTT.

A word on this clonotype: A much larger clone lies one base from this, so it may be a read error. This rearrangement joins TRBV7-9 to TRBJ2-3, with TRBD1 matching 7 bases. The junction had 6 bases not matched to a gene; V was cut back by 5 bases and J by 1 base. Germline V lookup: CDR1 SEHNR, CDR2 FQNEAQ (reference sequence). CDR3 length equals 15 residues. The chain's CDR3 is CASSEGAAGTDTQYF. CDR3 nucleotide sequence: TGTGCCAGCAGCGAGGGGGCGGCCGGCACAGATACGCAGTATTTT.